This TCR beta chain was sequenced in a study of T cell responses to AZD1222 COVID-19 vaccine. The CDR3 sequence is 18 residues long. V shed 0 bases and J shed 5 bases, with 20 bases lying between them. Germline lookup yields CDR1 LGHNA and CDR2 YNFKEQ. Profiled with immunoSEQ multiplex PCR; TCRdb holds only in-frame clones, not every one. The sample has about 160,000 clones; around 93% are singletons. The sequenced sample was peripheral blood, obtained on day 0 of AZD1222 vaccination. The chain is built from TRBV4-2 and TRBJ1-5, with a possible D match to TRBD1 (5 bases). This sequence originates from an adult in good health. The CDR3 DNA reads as TGTGCCAGCAGCCAAGATCTATCGAGGAGGGGTTATGATCAGCCCCAGCATTTT. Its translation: CASSQDLSRRGYDQPQHF.